What follows are 20 T cell receptor beta chains derived from one specimen sequenced in a study of shared clonotypes between healthy human individuals. This table comes from immunoSEQ multiplex PCR, and its TCRdb copy is limited to in-frame clones, with some not included. The data show approximately 500,000 clones, with 95% to 97% seen just once and approximately 0.062% held by the top ten. Specimen: naive CD4+ T cells sorted from blood. Noted subset: CD45RA+ positively selected. These receptors were taken from a woman between 25 and 40 years old in good health.

The chain has TRBV15 and TRBJ2-7; D perhaps matches TRBD1 (6 bases). The CDR3 consists of 15 residues. Germline lookup yields CDR1 LNHNV and CDR2 YYDKDF (reference sequence). Trimming left V 0 bases short and J 9 bases short, with 18 bases between. The CDR3 loop is CATSRDSGAQIPQYF. CDR3 coding DNA: TGTGCCACCAGCAGAGATTCAGGGGCCCAAATCCCGCAGTACTTC.

This chain connects TRBV19 to TRBJ2-7, with 7 bases identical to TRBD2. The V and J ends lost 6 bases and 2 bases, in that order; junction bases with no gene match: 7. Germline V gene data show CDR1 as LNHDA and CDR2 as SQIVND (reference sequence). The CDR3 totals 14 residues. The CDR3 DNA follows: TGTGCCAGTAGCGAAAGCGGGAACGCCTACGAGCAGTACTTC. Translation: CASSESGNAYEQYF.

The rearrangement links TRBV5-1 to TRBJ2-7; maybe TRBD2 (6 bases). CDR1 is SGHRS and CDR2 is YFSETQ in the germline V gene. This CDR3 spans 16 amino acids. V was trimmed by 3 bases and J by 2 bases, leaving 18 bases between them. The CDR3 region is CASSSVWGTEPYEQYF. The CDR3 coding sequence is TGCGCCAGCAGCTCCGTTTGGGGGACTGAGCCCTACGAGCAGTACTTC.

The table lists this clone with a count of one. This rearrangement joins TRBV5-4 to TRBJ2-7, with D possibly being TRBD2 (6 bases). The CDR3 consists of 14 residues. V was pared by 2 bases and J by 9 bases, with 18 bases between. In germline, CDR1 is SGHNT, CDR2 YYREEE (reference sequence). The CDR3 region is CASSFGTPLGSQYF. In nucleotides, the CDR3 is TGTGCCAGCAGCTTCGGGACTCCTCTGGGATCGCAGTACTTC.

The chain's CDR3 is CASSAGGFSNPQPQHF. The CDR3 nucleotides read TGTGCCAGCAGCGCGGGGGGGTTCTCGAATCCCCAGCCCCAGCATTTT. The chain links TRBV7-9 to TRBJ1-5, with D maybe TRBD1 (5 bases). In germline, CDR1 is SEHNR, CDR2 FQNEAQ (reference sequence). The CDR3 has 16 amino acids. Trimming left V 5 bases short and J 7 bases short, with 21 bases between.

This clone has a single count. This rearrangement joins TRBV25-1 to TRBJ2-2; D is undetermined. CDR3 size: 12 residues. V was pared by 3 bases and J by 7 bases, with 6 bases between. CDR1 MGHDK and CDR2 SYGVNS come from the germline V gene. The CDR3 DNA is TGTGCCAGCAGTGAGCCGATCGGGGAGCTGTTTTTT. Protein sequence: CASSEPIGELFF.

This sequence joins TRBV6-5 and TRBJ2-7, with 9 nucleotides matching TRBD1. This CDR3 is 14 amino acids long. V dropped 4 bases and J dropped 1; count of bases not matched to a gene: 2. Germline-derived CDR1 and CDR2 are MNHEY and SVGAGI. The CDR3: CASSSGTGSYEQYF. The DNA for the CDR3 is TGTGCCAGCAGTTCCGGGACAGGGTCCTACGAGCAGTACTTC.

This chain links TRBV28 with TRBJ2-2; 7 bases line up with TRBD1. The CDR3 spans 15 residues. V trimming: 6 bases; J trimming: 5 bases; junction bases outside the gene matches: 9. CDR1 and CDR2 from the germline V gene are MDHEN and SYDVKM. CDR3 coding DNA: TGTGCCAGCAGAGAGACAGGGTCGGCTACCGGGGAGCTGTTTTTT. Translating gives CASRETGSATGELFF.

V and J are TRBV18 and TRBJ2-7; 8 nucleotides line up with TRBD2. This CDR3 comprises 15 residues. Germline lookup yields CDR1 KGHSH and CDR2 LQKENI. V was pared by 3 bases and J by 6 bases, with 10 bases of the junction left unmatched. The CDR3 loop is CASSPRPREEVEQYF. The CDR3 DNA reads as TGTGCCAGCTCACCCCGTCCGCGGGAGGAGGTCGAGCAGTACTTC.

The J gene is TRBJ2-3, the V gene TRBV7-2; TRBD2 might be the D (6 bases). The V gene lost 0 bases and the J gene lost 8 bases, with 21 bases spanning the gap. Germline assignment: CDR1 SGHTA and CDR2 FQGNSA. This CDR3 has 17 amino acids. The CDR3 sequence is CASSLAIMGGMGGTQYF. The CDR3 DNA reads TGTGCCAGCAGCTTAGCGATAATGGGCGGGATGGGCGGTACGCAGTATTTT.

The chain couples TRBV7-2 to TRBJ2-1, with D hard to call. The germline V gene encodes CDR1 SGHTA and CDR2 FQGNSA. This CDR3 is 12 amino acids long. V lost 2 bases and J 7 bases, leaving 6 bases between the germline ends. CDR3 region: CASSLYSNEQFF. The CDR3 DNA reads as TGTGCCAGCAGCTTATATTCGAATGAGCAGTTCTTC.

The V call is TRBV7-9, the J call TRBJ1-1; the D is unclear. The CDR3 sequence is 13 residues long. Trimming took off 5 bases at V and 11 bases at J, with 18 bases between the two ends. Germline values: CDR1 SEHNR, CDR2 FQNEAQ (reference sequence). The CDR3 bases are TGTGCCAGCAGCCAGAGCGTAGGTGAGAGGGCTTTCTTT. This gives the protein CASSQSVGERAFF.

The rearrangement links TRBV7-9 to TRBJ2-7; 8 bases fit TRBD2. J lost 7 bases, V lost 3 bases, and 8 bases had no gene match. There are 14 residues in the CDR3. Germline V gene sequence: CDR1 SEHNR, CDR2 FQNEAQ (reference sequence). This CDR3 is CASSLSGRGGEQYF. The CDR3 DNA reads TGTGCCAGCAGCTTGAGCGGGAGAGGAGGGGAGCAGTACTTC.

This chain uses TRBV5-1 with TRBJ2-1, with TRBD2 matching over 15 bases. This CDR3 has 15 amino acids. From germline, CDR1 is SGHRS and CDR2 YFSETQ. The ends lost 5 bases at V and 4 bases at J; junction bases unmatched: 1. In DNA form, the CDR3 reads TGCGCCAGCAGAGGGACTAGCGGGAGGTACAATGAGCAGTTCTTC. This codes for CASRGTSGRYNEQFF.

The V and J genes are TRBV19 and TRBJ1-4, with D unclear. The V gene lost 4 bases and the J gene lost 5 bases, with 11 bases spanning the gap. This CDR3 region has 14 residues. Germline CDR1 LNHDA, CDR2 SQIVND (reference sequence). The CDR3 bases are TGTGCCAGTAGTAGCGGACGGATAAATGAAAAACTGTTTTTT. Its translation: CASSSGRINEKLFF.

This clone was found once. The rearrangement joins TRBV11-2 to TRBJ2-2; D might be TRBD1 (5 bases). The CDR3 is 16 amino acids. Germline lookup yields CDR1 SGHAT and CDR2 FQNNGV. Trimming shortened V by 5 bases and J by 2 bases, and 15 bases separated the two germline ends. The CDR3 coding sequence is TGTGCCAGCAGCCCACTCTTGACAGCCAACACCGGGGAGCTGTTTTTT. It encodes CASSPLLTANTGELFF.

The chain joins TRBV6-6 to TRBJ1-5, with TRBD1 identical over 9 bases. Germline trimming cut 6 bases from V and 7 bases from J; bases unmatched to any gene: 13. The CDR3 totals 16 residues. The germline V gene encodes CDR1 MNHNY and CDR2 SVGAGI (reference sequence). The CDR3 DNA reads TGTGCCAGCAGACAACCGGGACAGGGTCTGGAGCAGCCCCAGCATTTT. This encodes CASRQPGQGLEQPQHF.

The rearrangement links TRBV27 to TRBJ2-7; D possibly corresponds to TRBD1 (6 bases). The CDR3 totals 16 residues. Germline loops: CDR1 MNHEY, CDR2 SMNVEV (reference sequence). V gave up 0 bases and J gave up 3 bases, with 15 bases separating them. The CDR3 coding sequence is TGTGCCAGCAGTTTATCACCAGGGGCCCTGTTCTACGAGCAGTACTTC. Protein product: CASSLSPGALFYEQYF.

The V gene is TRBV5-1, the J gene TRBJ1-3, with 8 bases matching TRBD1. Germline CDR1 SGHRS, CDR2 YFSETQ. The CDR3 totals 16 residues. V lost 0 bases, J lost 2 bases, and 4 bases stayed unmatched. Here the CDR3 reads CASSLGDRGTGNTIYF. CDR3 bases: TGCGCCAGCAGCTTGGGCGACAGGGGAACTGGAAACACCATATATTTT.

The table lists this clone with a count of one. The chain carries TRBV6-6 and TRBJ2-7, with 9 positions matching TRBD2. J lost 5 bases, V lost 7 bases, and 3 bases had no gene match. CDR3 length equals 12 residues. Per the germline V gene, CDR1 is MNHNY and CDR2 is SVGAGI (reference sequence). The CDR3 here is CASTASGNEQYF. The CDR3 DNA follows: TGTGCCAGCACCGCTAGCGGGAACGAGCAGTACTTC.